The rows below give T cell receptor beta chains drawn from one sample of a study of T cell responses to AZD1222 COVID-19 vaccine. The method was immunoSEQ multiplex PCR; TCRdb's version includes in-frame clones alone and lacks a portion of them. The data show some 80,000 clones, about nine tenths seen once. Specimen: peripheral blood, collected 28 days after the second dose of the MenACWY control vaccine. The receptors originated from an adult who received the MenACWY meningococcal vaccine as a control. CDR3s include the opening cysteine and the closing phenylalanine or tryptophan. The D gene is left open where the match is weak. A row's size may be missing; if present it is once, few, many or a size class.

size,J,D,V,CDR3,DNA
many,TRBJ2-1,TRBD2,TRBV7-9,CASSLVRLAVYNEQFF,TGTGCCAGCAGCTTAGTCCGGCTAGCGGTGTACAATGAGCAGTTCTTC
-,TRBJ2-5,-,TRBV30,CAWEGGTAGAQETQYF,TGTGCCTGGGAGGGCGGGACAGCGGGGGCCCAAGAGACCCAGTACTTC
-,TRBJ1-2,-,TRBV5-4,CASSLEQLYGYTF,TGTGCCAGCAGCTTGGAGCAGCTATATGGCTACACCTTC
-,TRBJ1-3,-,TRBV30,CAWSPTPIGRNTIYF,TGTGCCTGGAGTCCGACTCCAATAGGGAGAAACACCATATATTTT
-,TRBJ2-3,TRBD2,TRBV5-4,CASSPGTSGGASDTQYF,TGTGCCAGCAGCCCCGGGACTAGCGGGGGGGCATCTGATACGCAGTATTTT
-,TRBJ1-2,TRBD1,TRBV2,CASDRGNGKAGYTF,TGTGCCAGCGACAGGGGGAATGGTAAAGCGGGCTACACCTTC
-,TRBJ1-3,-,TRBV7-2,CASSLVPASSGNTIYF,TGTGCCAGCAGCTTAGTTCCCGCCAGCTCTGGAAACACCATATATTTT
-,TRBJ1-1,-,TRBV6-2/TRBV6-3,CASSYLLGNTEAFF,TGTGCCAGCAGTTACCTATTGGGAAACACTGAAGCTTTCTTT
once,TRBJ2-5,-,TRBV3-1/TRBV3-2,CASSQDVETQYF,TGTGCCAGCAGCCAAGATGTAGAGACCCAGTACTTC
-,TRBJ1-2,TRBD1,TRBV3-1/TRBV3-2,CASSQFDRAGYGYTF,TGTGCCAGCAGCCAGTTCGACAGGGCGGGCTATGGCTACACCTTC
-,TRBJ1-5,TRBD1,TRBV10-3,CAISDGTGTLSNQPQHF,TGTGCCATCAGTGACGGGACAGGGACCCTTAGCAATCAGCCCCAGCATTTT
-,TRBJ1-6,TRBD1,TRBV2,CASSGWDREVNSPLHF,TGTGCCAGCAGTGGTTGGGACAGGGAGGTTAATTCACCCCTCCACTTT
-,TRBJ2-4,-,TRBV5-1,CASSNRQDRENIQYF,TGCGCCAGCAGCAACAGACAGGACCGGGAAAACATTCAGTACTTC
-,TRBJ1-2,-,TRBV4-3,CASSHDLVQNYGYTF,TGCGCCAGCAGCCACGACCTGGTACAGAACTATGGCTACACCTTC
-,TRBJ2-5,-,TRBV19,CASGGLGTQYF,TGTGCCAGTGGGGGCCTCGGGACCCAGTACTTC
-,TRBJ1-2,TRBD1,TRBV19,CASSRDRDDGYTF,TGTGCCAGTAGTCGGGACAGGGACGATGGCTACACCTTC
-,TRBJ1-5,-,TRBV6-2/TRBV6-3,CASSYKPGPSNQPQHF,TGTGCCAGCAGTTACAAGCCAGGTCCCAGCAATCAGCCCCAGCATTTT